One sample yielded the 29 T cell receptor beta chains listed below, sequenced in a study of cytomegalovirus exposure and HLA in healthy donors. It was with 60 Vbeta and 13 Jbeta primers that the PCR ran. Using immunoSEQ multiplex PCR, the repertoire was profiled, and TCRdb retains in-frame clones only, with some absent. This table holds some 180,000 clones, approximately 80% found once. Sequencing was carried out using PBMCs. These receptors were obtained from a girl aged 5-17 years in good health and CMV-seropositive.

CDR3 in amino acids: CAIRGGSPHEQYF. In nucleotides, the CDR3 is TGTGCCATCAGGGGCGGGAGTCCTCACGAGCAGTACTTC. This chain links TRBV10-3 with TRBJ2-7; 7 positions match TRBD2. V was clipped by 6 bases and J by 5 bases; unmatched bases: 7. The CDR3 loop spans 13 amino acids. Germline lookup yields CDR1 ENHRY and CDR2 SYGVKD.

On this clone itself: At one end, the junction sequence differs from germline, possibly due to a read error. The V call is TRBV7-7, the J call TRBJ2-5; 10 bases agree with TRBD2. Germline lookup yields CDR1 SSHAT and CDR2 FNYEAQ (reference sequence). This CDR3 contains 16 residues. The CDR3 spells CASSPGLANFQETQYF. The CDR3 DNA is TGTGCTAGCAGCCCGGGACTAGCGAACTTCCAAGAGACCCAGTACTTC.

The rearrangement joins TRBV7-2 to TRBJ2-7; possible D gene TRBD2, 5 bases. Trimming shortened V by 5 bases and J by 3 bases, and 11 bases separated the two germline ends. Germline V gene data show CDR1 as SGHTA and CDR2 as FQGNSA. The CDR3 consists of 13 residues. The CDR3 DNA reads as TGTGCCAGCAGCATCGTACTAGGCTACGAGCAGTACTTC. This codes for CASSIVLGYEQYF.

The chain couples TRBV5-5 to TRBJ1-2, with a possible D match to TRBD1 (5 bases). V lost 0 bases, J lost 4 bases, and 19 bases lay in between. The CDR3 is 17 amino acids. The germline gives CDR1 SGHKS, CDR2 YYEKEE (reference sequence). Here the CDR3 reads CASSLGLSRVILYGYTF. DNA for the CDR3: TGTGCCAGCAGCTTGGGGTTGTCCAGGGTAATTCTCTATGGCTACACCTTC. The entire variable domain, with the rest obtained from reference TRBV5-5 and TRBJ1-2, is as follows: DAGVTQSPTHLIKTRGQQVTLRCSPISGHKSVSWYQQVLGQGPQFIFQYYEKEERGRGNFPDRFSARQFPNYSSELNVNALLLGDSALYLCASSLGLSRVILYGYTFGSGTRLTVV.

The chain carries TRBV7-2 and TRBJ1-4, with TRBD1 matching 8 bases. CDR3 length: 17 residues. The junction had 9 bases not matched to a gene; V was cut back by 5 bases and J by 1 base. Germline assignment: CDR1 SGHTA and CDR2 FQGNSA. The CDR3, as DNA: TGTGCCAGCAGCGTCGGGACAGGACCATTAACTAATGAAAAACTGTTTTTT. Protein product: CASSVGTGPLTNEKLFF. The full variable domain, in which reference TRBV7-2 and TRBJ1-4 provide the parts outside the CDR3, is GAGVSQSPSNKVTEKGKDVELRCDPISGHTALYWYRQSLGQGLEFLIYFQGNSAPDKSGLPSDRFSAERTGGSVSTLTIQRTQQEDSAVYLCASSVGTGPLTNEKLFFGSGTQLSVL.

The CDR3 nucleotides read TGTGCCAGCAGTGAAAGTCAGGGGGCGCCTTTTCGGAACACCGGGGAGCTGTTTTTT. It yields the protein CASSESQGAPFRNTGELFF. The rearrangement uses TRBV2 and TRBJ2-2, with 8 bases matching TRBD1. CDR1 is SNHLY, CDR2 FYNNEI, per germline. This CDR3 spans 19 amino acids. With V trimmed by 2 bases and J by 1 base, 12 bases remained unmatched.

The J gene is TRBJ2-7, the V gene TRBV7-9, with 9 bases aligning to TRBD2. CDR3 length: 15 amino acids. Germline loops: CDR1 SEHNR, CDR2 FQNEAQ (reference sequence). J was trimmed by 2 bases and V by 5 bases; bases with no gene match: 7. The CDR3: CASSPLAGKTYEQYF. CDR3 nucleotides: TGTGCCAGCAGCCCCCTAGCGGGAAAAACCTACGAGCAGTACTTC.

The rearrangement links TRBV7-3 to TRBJ2-1, with 13 bases lining up with TRBD2. With 4 bases clipped from V and 4 bases from J, the junction kept 4 bases outside the gene matches. This CDR3 contains 16 residues. Germline CDR1 reads SGHTA; CDR2 reads FQGTGA. In DNA form, the CDR3 reads TGTGCCAGCAGCTGGGGACTAGCGGGACCATACAATGAGCAGTTCTTC. Protein product: CASSWGLAGPYNEQFF.

The chain links TRBV6-1 to TRBJ2-3, with 7 bases lining up with TRBD2. Per germline, CDR1 MNHNS and CDR2 SASEGT. The CDR3 sequence is 16 residues long. V trimming: 1 base; J trimming: 6 bases; junction bases outside the gene matches: 10. This CDR3 reads CASSEVGGSWADTQYF. DNA of the CDR3: TGTGCCAGCAGTGAAGTCGGCGGGAGTTGGGCGGATACGCAGTATTTT.

The chain recombines TRBV25-1 with TRBJ2-5; the match to TRBD1 covers 7 bases. The end of the DNA is better explained by TRBJ2-7, so the J call may be wrong. Germline loops: CDR1 MGHDK, CDR2 SYGVNS. CDR3 length: 12 residues. CDR3 protein: CASSGTGYEQYF. Here the CDR3 DNA reads TGTGCCAGCAGTGGGACAGGCTACGAGCAGTACTTC.

The chain has TRBV27 and TRBJ2-2; D gene unclear. V was trimmed by 7 bases and J by 1 base, leaving 16 bases between them. CDR3 size: 16 residues. Germline-derived CDR1 and CDR2 are MNHEY and SMNVEV (reference sequence). This CDR3 is CASTFTRGLNTGELFF. Here the CDR3 DNA reads TGTGCCAGCACCTTTACCCGCGGTTTGAACACCGGGGAGCTGTTTTTT.

This clone was observed a handful of times. V and J are TRBV28 and TRBJ1-2, with no clear D. Germline CDR1 is MDHEN and CDR2 is SYDVKM. Trimming stripped 3 bases from V and 4 bases from J, with 6 bases between. CDR3 length: 12 residues. The CDR3 DNA follows: TGTGCCAGCAGTTTGAATAGCTATGGCTACACCTTC. The encoded protein is CASSLNSYGYTF.

The V call is TRBV27, the J call TRBJ2-6; 7 bases are shared with TRBD1. With V trimmed by 3 bases and J by 0 bases, 8 bases remained unmatched. The CDR3 contains 18 residues. CDR1 and CDR2 from the germline V gene are MNHEY and SMNVEV (reference sequence). CDR3 amino acids: CASSFVGTVHSGANVLTF. CDR3 DNA: TGTGCCAGCAGTTTTGTTGGGACAGTACACTCTGGGGCCAACGTCCTGACTTTC.

The chain couples TRBV27 to TRBJ2-1; 14 positions match TRBD2. Trimming removed 5 bases from V and 7 bases from J; junction bases left unmatched: 4. The CDR3 loop spans 15 amino acids. Germline values: CDR1 MNHEY, CDR2 SMNVEV (reference sequence). The CDR3 nucleotides are TGTGCCAGCAGTCAAGGGACTAGCGGGGGAAATGAGCAGTTCTTC. Translated, it gives CASSQGTSGGNEQFF.

This chain connects TRBV4-3 to TRBJ2-1; possible D gene TRBD2, 5 bases. The germline CDR1 and CDR2 sequences are LGHNA and YSLEER. The CDR3 is made up of 14 amino acids. Deletions cut 0 bases from V and 11 bases from J, with 14 bases between. The CDR3 loop is CASSQDRVRVQQFF. The DNA for the CDR3 is TGCGCCAGCAGCCAAGATAGGGTGAGGGTCCAGCAGTTCTTC.

The V call is TRBV7-9, the J call TRBJ2-1, with D perhaps TRBD2 (6 bases). V was trimmed by 6 bases and J by 6 bases, leaving 12 bases between them. CDR1 SEHNR and CDR2 FQNEAQ come from the germline V gene (reference sequence). The CDR3 totals 13 residues. This CDR3 is CASSFRLVNEQFF. The CDR3 region has the DNA TGTGCCAGCAGTTTTAGACTAGTCAATGAGCAGTTCTTC.

The CDR3 DNA is TGTGCCAGCTCATCAGGACAGGTGGCCTACGAGCAGTACTTC. Residues: CASSSGQVAYEQYF. The rearrangement uses TRBV18 and TRBJ2-7, with 7 bases lining up with TRBD1. In germline, CDR1 is KGHSH, CDR2 LQKENI. V lost 5 bases, J lost 2 bases, and 6 bases stayed unmatched. CDR3 size: 14 residues.

The chain couples TRBV5-8 to TRBJ2-6; TRBD1 aligns across 8 bases. CDR1 and CDR2 (germline): SGHTS, YDEGEE. The CDR3 spans 18 residues. Unmatched junction bases numbered 7, after V lost 0 bases and J lost 2 bases. CDR3 region: CASSLGSRGHPGANVLTF. Written as DNA, the CDR3 is TGTGCCAGCAGCTTGGGTTCCAGGGGGCACCCTGGGGCCAACGTCCTGACTTTC. Full variable domain (outside the CDR3, taken from reference TRBV5-8 and TRBJ2-6): EAGVTQSPTHLIKTRGQQATLRCSPISGHTSVYWYQQALGLGLQFLLWYDEGEERNRGNFPPRFSGRQFPNYSSELNVNALELEDSALYLCASSLGSRGHPGANVLTFGAGSRLTVL.

This chain uses TRBV7-8 with TRBJ1-2; possible D gene TRBD1, 6 bases. This CDR3 spans 13 amino acids. V was clipped by 5 bases and J by 4 bases, with 11 bases between them. Germline CDR1 reads SGHVS; CDR2 reads FQNEAQ. The CDR3: CASSGQNIYGYTF. CDR3 sequence (DNA): TGTGCCAGCAGCGGACAGAACATCTATGGCTACACCTTC.

The V call is TRBV4-1, the J call TRBJ2-1, with a tentative D call TRBD1 (5 bases). Per germline, CDR1 MGHRA and CDR2 YSYEKL. There are 18 residues in the CDR3. Trimming pared 2 bases from V and 3 bases from J, leaving 20 bases between. This chain's CDR3 is CASSQLRRQGKGYNEQFF. As DNA, the CDR3 is TGCGCCAGCAGCCAACTTAGGCGGCAGGGCAAGGGCTACAATGAGCAGTTCTTC.

The V gene is TRBV6-1, the J gene TRBJ2-7; TRBD2 matches at 7 bases. Trimming removed 4 bases from V and 3 bases from J; junction bases left unmatched: 6. The CDR3 has 14 amino acids. The germline gives CDR1 MNHNS, CDR2 SASEGT. The CDR3 coding sequence is TGTGCCAGCAGTGGGGACTACCTACTCTACGAGCAGTACTTC. It codes for CASSGDYLLYEQYF.

The CDR3 reads CASSPNSADTQYF. The CDR3, as DNA: TGCGCCAGCAGCCCCAACTCCGCAGATACGCAGTATTTT. The V and J genes are TRBV5-1 and TRBJ2-3; no clear D gene. V was shortened by 4 bases and J by 4 bases, with 10 bases between the two germline ends. This CDR3 comprises 13 residues. Germline CDR1 SGHRS, CDR2 YFSETQ.

The rearrangement uses TRBV29-1 and TRBJ2-1; 7 nucleotides agree with TRBD2. From germline, CDR1 is SQVTM and CDR2 ANQGSEA. The CDR3 consists of 14 residues. Unmatched junction bases numbered 7, after V lost 4 bases and J lost 4 bases. The CDR3 DNA reads TGCAGCGTTGTGGGGAGGGGAGTTTACAATGAGCAGTTCTTC. It specifies CSVVGRGVYNEQFF.

The rearrangement uses TRBV14 and TRBJ2-7, with 10 bases aligning to TRBD1. The germline CDR1 and CDR2 sequences are SGHDN and FVKESK. The junction had 8 bases not matched to a gene; V was cut back by 4 bases and J by 2 bases. The CDR3 contains 16 residues. This chain's CDR3 is CASSLSPGQGPYEQYF. CDR3 DNA sequence: TGTGCCAGCAGCCTTTCCCCGGGACAGGGGCCCTACGAGCAGTACTTC. The complete variable domain, with remaining parts taken from reference TRBV14 and TRBJ2-7, reads EAGVTQFPSHSVIEKGQTVTLRCDPISGHDNLYWYRRVMGKEIKFLLHFVKESKQDESGMPNNRFLAERTGGTYSTLKVQPAELEDSGVYFCASSLSPGQGPYEQYFGPGTRLTVT.

The J gene is TRBJ2-1, the V gene TRBV5-1; 9 bases map to TRBD2. Trimming removed 4 bases from V and 7 bases from J; junction bases left unmatched: 12. This CDR3 is 16 amino acids long. The V gene's germline CDR1 is SGHRS and CDR2 YFSETQ. CDR3 sequence: CASSPLLAGEGNEQFF. In DNA form, the CDR3 reads TGCGCCAGCAGCCCCCTCTTAGCGGGAGAAGGTAATGAGCAGTTCTTC. Filled out from reference TRBV5-1 and TRBJ2-1, the complete variable domain reads KAGVTQTPRYLIKTRGQQVTLSCSPISGHRSVSWYQQTPGQGLQFLFEYFSETQRNKGNFPGRFSGRQFSNSRSEMNVSTLELGDSALYLCASSPLLAGEGNEQFFGPGTRLTVL.

The V call is TRBV29-1, the J call TRBJ1-2; possible D gene TRBD1, 5 bases. The CDR3 loop spans 12 amino acids. Germline CDR1 reads SQVTM; CDR2 reads ANQGSEA. Trimming removed 6 bases from V and 0 bases from J, with 8 bases in between. This CDR3 is CSVTGPNYGYTF. In nucleotides, the CDR3 is TGCAGCGTAACAGGCCCTAACTATGGCTACACCTTC.

The chain joins TRBV11-2 to TRBJ1-1; D call uncertain. Trimming removed 1 base from V and 10 bases from J, with 10 bases in between. CDR1 is SGHAT, CDR2 FQNNGV, per germline. This CDR3 is built from 12 residues. The CDR3 is CASSLGASGAFF. As DNA, the CDR3 is TGTGCCAGCAGCTTAGGTGCTTCGGGAGCTTTCTTT.

The chain combines TRBV19 with TRBJ1-1, with D maybe TRBD1 (5 bases). Per germline, CDR1 LNHDA and CDR2 SQIVND (reference sequence). The V end lost 6 bases, the J end lost 4 bases, and 12 bases lay between the germline ends. This CDR3 has 13 residues. The CDR3 nucleotides read TGTGCCAGTAGGTTCGGGGGTACCACTGAAGCTTTCTTT. The encoded protein is CASRFGGTTEAFF.

This chain connects TRBV2 to TRBJ2-6; the match to TRBD1 covers 8 bases. The germline gives CDR1 SNHLY, CDR2 FYNNEI. V dropped 5 bases and J dropped 9; count of bases not matched to a gene: 6. This CDR3 is 14 amino acids long. CDR3 DNA sequence: TGTGCCAGCAGTAGTGGACAGGGAGTCAACGTCCTGACTTTC. This encodes CASSSGQGVNVLTF.